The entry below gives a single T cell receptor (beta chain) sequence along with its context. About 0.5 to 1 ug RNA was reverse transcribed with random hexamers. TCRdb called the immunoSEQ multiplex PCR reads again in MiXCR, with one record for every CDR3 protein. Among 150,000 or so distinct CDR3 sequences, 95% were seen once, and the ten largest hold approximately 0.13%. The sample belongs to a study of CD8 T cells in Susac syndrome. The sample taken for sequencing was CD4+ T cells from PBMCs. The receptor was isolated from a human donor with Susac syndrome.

Here the CDR3 DNA reads TGTGCCAGCAGCCCCGCCAACATAGGCATGGGCTACACCTTC. Its translation: CASSPANIGMGYTF. V and J are TRBV14 and TRBJ1-2; D ambiguous. The ends were cut back, 4 bases at V and 8 bases at J, with 17 bases in the middle. This CDR3 is 14 amino acids long. Per the germline V gene, CDR1 is SGHDN and CDR2 is FVKESK.